What follows is one T cell receptor beta chain and its context. Its specificity is unknown. Profiling relied on immunoSEQ multiplex PCR, and the TCRdb table lists in-frame clones only, not all of them. The sample consists of nearly 110,000 clones, about 92% of them appearing once. The data stem from a study of T cell responses to AZD1222 COVID-19 vaccine. Second-dose schedules of about 4 or about 12 weeks were combined. The CDR3 consists of 14 residues. Trimming removed 10 bases at V and 2 bases at J, with 15 bases between. CDR1 and CDR2 from the germline V gene are MNHEY and SVGAGI. Study results and caveats: Spike-specific TCR breadth and depth both grew after two AZD1222 doses. Regions left unmutated in variants are reportedly the target of nearly half of spike-specific TCRs.

The sequence derives from an adult who received the AZD1222 COVID-19 vaccine. This chain joins TRBV6-5 and TRBJ2-1, with D unresolved. The sample was peripheral blood, taken 28 days after the second AZD1222 dose. The CDR3 spells CATRPRRPYNEQFF. DNA for the CDR3: TGTGCCACCCGGCCCCGGCGACCCTACAATGAGCAGTTCTTC.